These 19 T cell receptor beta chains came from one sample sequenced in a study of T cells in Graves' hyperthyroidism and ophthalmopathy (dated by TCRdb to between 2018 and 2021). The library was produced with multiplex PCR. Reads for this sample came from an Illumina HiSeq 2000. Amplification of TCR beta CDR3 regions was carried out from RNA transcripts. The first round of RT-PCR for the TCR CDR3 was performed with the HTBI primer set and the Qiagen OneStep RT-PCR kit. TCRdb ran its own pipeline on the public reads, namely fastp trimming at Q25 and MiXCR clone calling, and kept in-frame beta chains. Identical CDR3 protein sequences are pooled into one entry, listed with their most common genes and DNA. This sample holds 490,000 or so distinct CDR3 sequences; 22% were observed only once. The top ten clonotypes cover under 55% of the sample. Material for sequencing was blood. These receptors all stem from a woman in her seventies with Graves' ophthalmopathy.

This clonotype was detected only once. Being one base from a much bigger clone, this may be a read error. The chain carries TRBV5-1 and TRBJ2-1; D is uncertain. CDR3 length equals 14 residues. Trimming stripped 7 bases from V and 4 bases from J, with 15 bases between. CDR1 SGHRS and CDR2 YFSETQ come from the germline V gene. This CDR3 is CASRSQEEYNEQFF. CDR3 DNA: TGCGCCAGCCGGAGTCAAGAGGAGTACAATGAGCAGTTCTTC.

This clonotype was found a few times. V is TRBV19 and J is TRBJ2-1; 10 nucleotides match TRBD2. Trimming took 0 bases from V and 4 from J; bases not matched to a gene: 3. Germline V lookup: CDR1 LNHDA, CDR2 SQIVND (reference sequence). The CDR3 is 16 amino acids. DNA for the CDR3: TGTGCCAGTAGTATAGAGGGGACTAGCGCATACAATGAGCAGTTCTTC. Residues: CASSIEGTSAYNEQFF.

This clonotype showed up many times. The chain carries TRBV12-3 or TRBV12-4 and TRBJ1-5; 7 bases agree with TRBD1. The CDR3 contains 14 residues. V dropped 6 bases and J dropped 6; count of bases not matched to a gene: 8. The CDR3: CASRRQGVGQPQHF. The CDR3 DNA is TGTGCCAGCAGACGCCAGGGGGTTGGTCAGCCCCAGCATTTT.

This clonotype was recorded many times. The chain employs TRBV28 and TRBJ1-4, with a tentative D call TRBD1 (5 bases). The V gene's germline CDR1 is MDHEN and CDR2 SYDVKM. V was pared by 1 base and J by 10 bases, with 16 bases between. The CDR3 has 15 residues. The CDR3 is CASSLYGRNGGKLFF. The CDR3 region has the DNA TGTGCCAGCAGTTTATATGGCAGGAACGGGGGAAAACTGTTTTTT.

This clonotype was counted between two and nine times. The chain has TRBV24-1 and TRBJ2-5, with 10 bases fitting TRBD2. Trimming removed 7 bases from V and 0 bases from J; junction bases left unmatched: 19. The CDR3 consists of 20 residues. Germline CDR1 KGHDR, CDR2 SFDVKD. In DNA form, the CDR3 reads TGTGCCACCAGACTCGACCCCCGACTAGCGGGCATCCGGTACCAAGAGACCCAGTACTTC. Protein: CATRLDPRLAGIRYQETQYF.

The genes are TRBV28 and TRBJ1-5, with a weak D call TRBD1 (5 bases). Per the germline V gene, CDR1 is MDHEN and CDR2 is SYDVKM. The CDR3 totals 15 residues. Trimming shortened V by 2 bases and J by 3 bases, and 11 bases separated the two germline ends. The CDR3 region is CASSLTQGTNQPQHF. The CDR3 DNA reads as TGTGCCAGCAGTTTAACCCAGGGTACCAATCAGCCCCAGCATTTT.

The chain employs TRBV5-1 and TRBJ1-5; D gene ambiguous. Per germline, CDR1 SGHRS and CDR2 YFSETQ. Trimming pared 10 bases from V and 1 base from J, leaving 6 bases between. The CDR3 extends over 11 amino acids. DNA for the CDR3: TGCGCCCCGAGGAGCAATCAGCCCCAGCATTTT. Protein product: CAPRSNQPQHF.

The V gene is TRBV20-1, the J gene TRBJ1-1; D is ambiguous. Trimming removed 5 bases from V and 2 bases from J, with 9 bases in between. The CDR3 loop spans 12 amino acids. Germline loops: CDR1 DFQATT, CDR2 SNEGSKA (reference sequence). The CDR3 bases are TGCAGTGCTCCTAACACCAACACTGAAGCTTTCTTT. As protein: CSAPNTNTEAFF.

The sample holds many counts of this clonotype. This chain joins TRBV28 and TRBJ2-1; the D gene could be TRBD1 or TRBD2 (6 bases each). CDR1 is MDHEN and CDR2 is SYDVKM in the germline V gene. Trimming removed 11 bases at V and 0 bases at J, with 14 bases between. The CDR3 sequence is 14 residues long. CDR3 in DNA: TGTGCCCAGGACGGGGGCAACTCCTACAATGAGCAGTTCTTC. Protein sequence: CAQDGGNSYNEQFF.

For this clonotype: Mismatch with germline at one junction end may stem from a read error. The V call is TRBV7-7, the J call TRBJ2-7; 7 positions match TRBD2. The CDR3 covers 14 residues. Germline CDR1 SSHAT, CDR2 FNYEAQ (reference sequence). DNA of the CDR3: TGTGCTAGCAGCTTGGGATCTAGCGGAGGGGAGCAGTACTTC. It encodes CASSLGSSGGEQYF.

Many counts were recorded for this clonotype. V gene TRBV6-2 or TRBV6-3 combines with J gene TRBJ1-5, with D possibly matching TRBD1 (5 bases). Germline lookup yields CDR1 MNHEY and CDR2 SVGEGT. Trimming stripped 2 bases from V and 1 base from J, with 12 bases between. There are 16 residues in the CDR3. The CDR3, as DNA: TGTGCCAGCAGTTACAGGGGCACGGGAAGCAATCAGCCCCAGCATTTT. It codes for CASSYRGTGSNQPQHF.

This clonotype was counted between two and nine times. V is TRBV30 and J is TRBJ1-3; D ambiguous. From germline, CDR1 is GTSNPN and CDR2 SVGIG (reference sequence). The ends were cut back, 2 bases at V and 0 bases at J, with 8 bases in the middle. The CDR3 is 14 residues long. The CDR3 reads CAWSMGNSGNTIYF. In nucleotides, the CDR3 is TGTGCCTGGAGTATGGGCAACTCTGGAAACACCATATATTTT.

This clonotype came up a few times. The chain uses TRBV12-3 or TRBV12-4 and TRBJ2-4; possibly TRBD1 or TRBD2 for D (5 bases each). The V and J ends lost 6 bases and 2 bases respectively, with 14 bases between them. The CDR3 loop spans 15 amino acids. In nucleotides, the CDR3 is TGTGCCAGCAGCTCCCGGGGCGCAACCAAAAACATTCAGTACTTC. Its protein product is CASSSRGATKNIQYF.

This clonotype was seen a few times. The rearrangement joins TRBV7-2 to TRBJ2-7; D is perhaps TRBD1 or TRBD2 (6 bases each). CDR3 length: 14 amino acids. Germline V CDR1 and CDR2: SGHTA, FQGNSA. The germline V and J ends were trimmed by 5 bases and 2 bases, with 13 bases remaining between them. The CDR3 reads CASSKGGATYEQYF. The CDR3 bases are TGTGCCAGCAGCAAGGGGGGAGCCACCTACGAGCAGTACTTC.

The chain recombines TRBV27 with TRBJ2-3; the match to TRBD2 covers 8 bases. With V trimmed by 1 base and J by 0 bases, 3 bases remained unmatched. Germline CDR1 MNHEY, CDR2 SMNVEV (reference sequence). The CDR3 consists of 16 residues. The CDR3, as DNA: TGTGCCAGCAGTTTATTCCCTAGCGGGAGCACAGATACGCAGTATTTT. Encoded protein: CASSLFPSGSTDTQYF.

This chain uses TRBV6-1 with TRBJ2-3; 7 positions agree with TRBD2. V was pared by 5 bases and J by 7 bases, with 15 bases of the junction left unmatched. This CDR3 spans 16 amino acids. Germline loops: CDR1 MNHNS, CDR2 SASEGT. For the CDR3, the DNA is TGTGCCAGCAGTCCCCGGGGGGTGGGGCTTTCTCATACGCAGTATTTT. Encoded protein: CASSPRGVGLSHTQYF.

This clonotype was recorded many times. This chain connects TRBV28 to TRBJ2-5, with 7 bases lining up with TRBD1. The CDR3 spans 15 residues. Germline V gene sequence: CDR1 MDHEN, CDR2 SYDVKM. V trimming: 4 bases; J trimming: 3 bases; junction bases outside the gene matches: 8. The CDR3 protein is CASSSQGQIEETQYF. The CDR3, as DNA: TGTGCCAGCAGTTCCCAGGGACAGATTGAAGAGACCCAGTACTTC.

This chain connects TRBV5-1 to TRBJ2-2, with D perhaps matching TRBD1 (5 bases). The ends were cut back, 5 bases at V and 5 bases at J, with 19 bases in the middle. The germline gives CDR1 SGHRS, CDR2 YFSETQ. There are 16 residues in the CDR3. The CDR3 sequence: CASSKAGMSRTGELFF. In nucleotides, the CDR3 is TGCGCCAGCAGTAAGGCAGGGATGAGTCGGACCGGGGAGCTGTTTTTT.

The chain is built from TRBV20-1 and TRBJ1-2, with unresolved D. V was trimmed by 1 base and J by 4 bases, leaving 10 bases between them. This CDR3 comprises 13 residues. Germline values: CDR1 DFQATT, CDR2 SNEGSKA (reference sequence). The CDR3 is CSARVGFTYGYTF. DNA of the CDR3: TGCAGTGCTAGAGTAGGGTTTACCTATGGCTACACCTTC.